The 2 T cell receptor beta chains in this list originate from one sample, sequenced in a study of blood T cell repertoires in COVID-19. Profiled with immunoSEQ multiplex PCR; TCRdb holds only in-frame clones, not every one. The sample yields over 200,000 clones, approximately 82% seen once. The sample consisted of PBMCs or T cells enriched from blood (not recorded which). The receptor source for this set is a man aged 40-50 years who had recovered from COVID-19.

This rearrangement joins TRBV5-6 to TRBJ2-1; D is ambiguous. The CDR3 covers 12 residues. The germline V gene has CDR1 SGHDT and CDR2 YYEEEE. V lost 1 base, J lost 10 bases, and 9 bases lay in between. The chain's CDR3 is CASSLRLQEQFF. The CDR3 DNA follows: TGTGCCAGCAGCTTGAGGTTACAGGAGCAGTTCTTC.

This clone has only a few counts. This chain connects TRBV10-3 to TRBJ2-5; perhaps TRBD2 as D (5 bases). Between the trimmed V and J ends, which lost 0 bases and 4 bases, there was a span of 9 bases. This CDR3 is 14 amino acids long. CDR1 and CDR2 from the germline V gene are ENHRY and SYGVKD. The CDR3 DNA reads as TGTGCCATCAGTGAGTCGAGGGTTGGAGAGACCCAGTACTTC. Translation gives CAISESRVGETQYF.